This entry lists 27 T cell receptor beta chains sequenced from one sample in a study of blood T cell repertoires in COVID-19. Repertoires were generated with immunoSEQ multiplex PCR, while TCRdb's copy carries only in-frame clones and drops some. The repertoire holds approximately 74,000 clones, approximately 83% seen once, with over 2% in the top ten. Sequencing was done on a sample of peripheral blood. These TCRs come from an older man with active or convalescent COVID-19.

This chain connects TRBV5-4 to TRBJ2-1, with 9 bases lining up with TRBD1. The CDR3 has 15 residues. Germline-derived CDR1 and CDR2 are SGHNT and YYREEE (reference sequence). J lost 5 bases, V lost 4 bases, and 7 bases had no gene match. CDR3 in amino acids: CASSQKTGGDNEQFF. Here the CDR3 DNA reads TGTGCCAGCAGCCAGAAGACAGGGGGAGACAATGAGCAGTTCTTC.

This chain joins TRBV24-1 and TRBJ2-3, with 10 positions matching TRBD2. V was clipped by 3 bases and J by 4 bases; unmatched bases: 30. The CDR3 is made up of 24 amino acids. The germline V gene encodes CDR1 KGHDR and CDR2 SFDVKD. The CDR3 bases are TGTGCCACCAGTGATCCCAGGACAGGGTCCGCGGGACTAGCGCCCGAGCGGGGCCCAGATACGCAGTATTTT. Its translation: CATSDPRTGSAGLAPERGPDTQYF.

This clone was counted once. The chain employs TRBV30 and TRBJ1-5; D is unresolved. The germline gives CDR1 GTSNPN, CDR2 SVGIG (reference sequence). Trimming removed 2 bases from V and 10 bases from J, with 12 bases in between. This CDR3 spans 12 amino acids. The CDR3 loop reads CAWSPGNGPQHF. DNA for the CDR3: TGTGCCTGGAGTCCGGGAAATGGACCCCAGCATTTT.

This clone occurred once. The chain employs TRBV7-2 and TRBJ2-7, with TRBD1 matching 10 bases. J was trimmed by 3 bases and V by 3 bases; bases with no gene match: 2. Germline-derived CDR1 and CDR2 are SGHTA and FQGNSA. There are 14 residues in the CDR3. The CDR3 region has the DNA TGTGCCAGCAGCTTTGGACAGGGGGGCTACGAGCAGTACTTC. Its protein is CASSFGQGGYEQYF.

This chain joins TRBV5-1 and TRBJ2-7; D may be TRBD1 (7 bases). Between the trimmed V and J ends, which lost 2 bases and 2 bases, there was a span of 14 bases. The CDR3 totals 15 residues. CDR1 and CDR2 from the germline V gene are SGHRS and YFSETQ. This chain's CDR3 is CASSLGGTETYEQYF. The DNA of the CDR3 is TGCGCCAGCAGCTTAGGCGGGACAGAGACCTACGAGCAGTACTTC.

In DNA, the CDR3 is TGCGCCAGCAGCTTTTCGGGTGGTTCTGAAGAAAAACTGTTTTTT. Amino acid sequence: CASSFSGGSEEKLFF. The genes are TRBV5-1 and TRBJ1-4; no definite D call. There are 15 residues in the CDR3. Trimming removed 2 bases at V and 8 bases at J, with 16 bases between. Germline CDR1 and CDR2: SGHRS and YFSETQ.

The gene calls are TRBV30 and TRBJ2-4, with TRBD1 matching over 7 bases. Germline V gene data show CDR1 as GTSNPN and CDR2 as SVGIG (reference sequence). The CDR3 covers 15 residues. V shed 3 bases, J shed 2 bases, and the junction held 7 bases outside the gene matches. The CDR3 DNA is TGTGCCTGGAGATTGAAACAGGGGACCAAAAACATTCAGTACTTC. Amino acids: CAWRLKQGTKNIQYF.

CDR3 sequence (DNA): TGTGCCAGCTCACCACGGACAGGTCTTGAGGAGCAGTACTTC. Translated, it gives CASSPRTGLEEQYF. The rearrangement joins TRBV18 to TRBJ2-7; 7 bases agree with TRBD1. In germline, CDR1 is KGHSH, CDR2 LQKENI. The V gene end was trimmed by 1 base and the J gene end by 7 bases; junction bases not matched to a gene: 7. The CDR3 runs 14 residues.

The CDR3 is CASSVGLRLAGPDTQYF. Written as DNA, the CDR3 is TGTGCCAGCAGCGTAGGGCTACGGCTAGCGGGACCAGATACGCAGTATTTT. J is TRBJ2-3 and V is TRBV9; TRBD2 matches 9 bases. The CDR3 length is 17 residues. J gave up 4 bases and V 0 bases, and 9 bases lay outside the gene matches. Germline V gene sequence: CDR1 SGDLS, CDR2 YYNGEE. The complete variable domain, with remaining parts taken from reference TRBV9 and TRBJ2-3, reads DSGVTQTPKHLITATGQRVTLRCSPRSGDLSVYWYQQSLDQGLQFLIQYYNGEERAKGNILERFSAQQFPDLHSELNLSSLELGDSALYFCASSVGLRLAGPDTQYFGPGTRLTVL.

This clone was seen only once. V usage is TRBV15 and J usage is TRBJ1-2, with 10 bases matching TRBD1. J gave up 8 bases and V 0 bases, and 3 bases lay outside the gene matches. CDR3 length equals 14 residues. CDR1 is LNHNV, CDR2 YYDKDF, per germline (reference sequence). This chain's CDR3 is CATSRDRTGGGYTF. The DNA for the CDR3 is TGTGCCACCAGCAGAGATCGGACAGGGGGAGGCTACACCTTC.

This sequence joins TRBV2 and TRBJ2-7, with D possibly matching TRBD1 (6 bases). The CDR3 has 12 residues. Germline V lookup: CDR1 SNHLY, CDR2 FYNNEI. Trimming pared 5 bases from V and 3 bases from J, leaving 8 bases between. CDR3 protein: CASSRQDYEQYF. DNA for the CDR3: TGTGCCAGCAGTAGACAGGACTACGAGCAGTACTTC.

J is TRBJ1-2 and V is TRBV15; D ambiguous. CDR1 is LNHNV, CDR2 YYDKDF, per germline (reference sequence). The CDR3 is made up of 13 amino acids. V dropped 1 base and J dropped 9 bases, with 12 bases sitting between them. The CDR3 DNA reads as TGTGCCACCAGCAGAGTTCGGGCGGGAAGCTACACCTTC. Translating gives CATSRVRAGSYTF.

In its sample, this clone was seen once. This chain links TRBV10-3 with TRBJ2-1; 10 bases match TRBD2. This CDR3 has 11 amino acids. CDR1 ENHRY and CDR2 SYGVKD come from the germline V gene. Unmatched junction bases numbered 6, after V lost 6 bases and J lost 16 bases. DNA of the CDR3: TGTGCCATCAGGGGAGCGGGAGGGCTATTCTTC. Its translation is CAIRGAGGLFF.

This clone was observed a single time. V and J are TRBV28 and TRBJ2-3; 9 bases are a match to TRBD1. Germline V CDR1 and CDR2: MDHEN, SYDVKM. V gave up 6 bases and J gave up 6 bases; unmatched junction bases: 10. The CDR3 extends over 15 amino acids. Written as DNA, the CDR3 is TGTGCCAGCAGGGCCGGGACAGGGAGGAGGGATACGCAGTATTTT. Protein sequence: CASRAGTGRRDTQYF.

The J gene is TRBJ2-5, the V gene TRBV5-1, with 10 bases aligning to TRBD2. Germline V lookup: CDR1 SGHRS, CDR2 YFSETQ. After removal of 0 bases from V and 5 bases from J, the junction contained 13 bases not matched to a gene. This CDR3 is built from 18 residues. The CDR3 coding sequence is TGCGCCAGCAGCTTGGGCCTACTACAGCGGGGGGGCCTGGAGACCCAGTACTTC. Protein: CASSLGLLQRGGLETQYF.

The CDR3 nucleotides are TGTGCCAGCAGCCCCGTACAGGGCGACGCCTATAATTCACCCCTCCACTTT. Protein product: CASSPVQGDAYNSPLHF. The chain uses TRBV7-9 and TRBJ1-6; tentative D call: TRBD1 (6 bases). Germline V gives CDR1 SEHNR, CDR2 FQNEAQ (reference sequence). Trimming shortened V by 5 bases and J by 2 bases, and 16 bases separated the two germline ends. The CDR3 sequence is 17 residues long.

A single count supports this clone. This sequence joins TRBV18 and TRBJ1-2; no definite D call. The length of the CDR3 is 15 residues. V was shortened by 0 bases and J by 2 bases, with 10 bases between the two germline ends. Germline V lookup: CDR1 KGHSH, CDR2 LQKENI. CDR3 in amino acids: CASSPPQQPNYGYTF. CDR3 coding DNA: TGTGCCAGCTCACCACCGCAACAGCCGAACTATGGCTACACCTTC.

The V gene is TRBV19, the J gene TRBJ1-5, with TRBD1 matching 7 bases. The CDR3 has 15 amino acids. The V segment lost 6 bases and the J segment 1 base; nucleotides outside the gene matches: 6. In germline, CDR1 is LNHDA, CDR2 SQIVND (reference sequence). The CDR3 DNA reads as TGTGCCAGTAGGGGTGACAGGGAAAGCAATCAGCCCCAGCATTTT. Amino acid sequence: CASRGDRESNQPQHF.

The chain recombines TRBV7-9 with TRBJ1-4; TRBD1 aligns across 9 bases. The CDR3 is 17 amino acids. Germline values: CDR1 SEHNR, CDR2 FQNEAQ (reference sequence). Trimming at V came to 5 bases and at J to 4 bases, leaving 11 bases not matched to a gene. The DNA of the CDR3 is TGTGCCAGCAGCGCTTGGACAGGGGTCGCCCATAATGAAAAACTGTTTTTT. Translating it yields CASSAWTGVAHNEKLFF.

The chain recombines TRBV7-6 with TRBJ2-5; 11 bases line up with TRBD2. CDR3 size: 15 residues. Trimming removed 5 bases from V and 5 bases from J; junction bases left unmatched: 7. Germline assignment: CDR1 SGHVS and CDR2 FNYEAQ. This chain's CDR3 is CASSPLAGEGETQYF. CDR3 nucleotides: TGTGCCAGCAGCCCACTAGCGGGAGAGGGGGAGACCCAGTACTTC.

This rearrangement joins TRBV6-2 or TRBV6-3 to TRBJ2-7; 8 nucleotides align to TRBD1. The CDR3 has 14 residues. V was pared by 4 bases and J by 0 bases, with 2 bases of the junction left unmatched. Germline V gene data show CDR1 as MNHEY and CDR2 as SVGEGT. The CDR3 DNA is TGTGCCAGCAGTTTGCAGGGGGCCTCCTACGAGCAGTACTTC. As protein: CASSLQGASYEQYF.

The chain uses TRBV21-1 and TRBJ2-7; no DNA check was done on the table's D call, TRBD1. TRBV21-1 is recorded as a pseudogene. This CDR3 spans 14 amino acids. The DNA of the CDR3 is TGTGCCAGCAGCAAAATCGGGACAGGCTACGAGCAGTACTTC. Encoded protein: CASSKIGTGYEQYF.

The CDR3 protein is CSVTGHMNTEAFF. CDR3 nucleotide sequence: TGCAGCGTTACCGGACACATGAACACTGAAGCTTTCTTT. J is TRBJ1-1 and V is TRBV29-1; a possible D gene is TRBD1 (5 bases). The CDR3 is 13 amino acids. Germline loops: CDR1 SQVTM, CDR2 ANQGSEA. V shed 5 bases and J shed 0 bases, with 10 bases lying between them.

J is TRBJ2-2 and V is TRBV11-3; no reliable D call. Germline V gene data show CDR1 as SGHNT and CDR2 as YENEEA. The CDR3 runs 15 residues. The V and J ends lost 6 bases and 3 bases respectively, with 14 bases between them. The CDR3 region is CASRTGPPDTGELFF. Written as DNA, the CDR3 is TGTGCCAGCAGAACGGGTCCTCCCGACACCGGGGAGCTGTTTTTT. The full variable domain, in which reference TRBV11-3 and TRBJ2-2 provide the parts outside the CDR3, is EAGVVQSPRYKIIEKKQPVAFWCNPISGHNTLYWYLQNLGQGPELLIRYENEEAVDDSQLPKDRFSAERLKGVDSTLKIQPAELGDSAVYLCASRTGPPDTGELFFGEGSRLTVL.

V usage is TRBV27 and J usage is TRBJ2-7; 10 bases align to TRBD2. Unmatched junction bases numbered 16, after V lost 2 bases and J lost 0 bases. The germline CDR1 and CDR2 sequences are MNHEY and SMNVEV (reference sequence). The CDR3 totals 20 residues. CDR3: CASSLTPPQTSGPSSYEQYF. The CDR3 DNA is TGTGCCAGCAGTTTAACGCCACCACAGACTAGCGGGCCTAGCTCCTACGAGCAGTACTTC.

The CDR3 nucleotides read TGTGCCAGCAGCCCCTTACAGGGTTTTATCGAAAAACTGTTTTTT. Protein product: CASSPLQGFIEKLFF. The gene calls are TRBV6-5 and TRBJ1-4; D is possibly TRBD1 (6 bases). Trimming took 6 bases from V and 8 from J, leaving 19 bases between them. The CDR3 runs 15 residues. The germline V gene encodes CDR1 MNHEY and CDR2 SVGAGI.

The chain recombines TRBV9 with TRBJ2-3; 9 positions agree with TRBD1. This CDR3 is 17 amino acids long. The ends lost 0 bases at V and 4 bases at J; junction bases unmatched: 9. The germline V gene has CDR1 SGDLS and CDR2 YYNGEE. As DNA, the CDR3 is TGTGCCAGCAGCGTAGGGAGTACAGGGGGCCAGGCAGATACGCAGTATTTT. This sequence encodes CASSVGSTGGQADTQYF.